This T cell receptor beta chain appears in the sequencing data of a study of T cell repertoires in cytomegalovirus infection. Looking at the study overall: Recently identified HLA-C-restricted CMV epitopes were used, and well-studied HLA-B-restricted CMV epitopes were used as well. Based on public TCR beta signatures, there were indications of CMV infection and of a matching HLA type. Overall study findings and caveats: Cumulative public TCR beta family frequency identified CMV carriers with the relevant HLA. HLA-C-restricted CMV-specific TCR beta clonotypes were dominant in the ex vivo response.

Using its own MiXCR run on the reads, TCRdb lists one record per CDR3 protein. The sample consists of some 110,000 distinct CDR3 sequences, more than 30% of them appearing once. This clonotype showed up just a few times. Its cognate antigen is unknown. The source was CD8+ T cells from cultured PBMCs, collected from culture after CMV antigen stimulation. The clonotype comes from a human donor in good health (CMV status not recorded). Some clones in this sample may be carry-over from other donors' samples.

This CDR3 is CASSLDVWGTGANVLTF. CDR3 coding DNA: TGTGCCAGCAGCTTAGATGTATGGGGGACTGGGGCCAACGTCCTGACTTTC. V gene TRBV11-2 combines with J gene TRBJ2-6; D tentatively fits TRBD1 or TRBD2 (5 bases each). This CDR3 spans 17 amino acids. V was pared by 0 bases and J by 2 bases, with 11 bases between. In germline, CDR1 is SGHAT, CDR2 FQNNGV. Using reference TRBV11-2 and TRBJ2-6 for the parts outside the CDR3, the full variable domain is EAGVAQSPRYKIIEKRQSVAFWCNPISGHATLYWYQQILGQGPKLLIQFQNNGVVDDSQLPKDRFSAERLKGVDSTLKIQPAKLEDSAVYLCASSLDVWGTGANVLTFGAGSRLTVL.